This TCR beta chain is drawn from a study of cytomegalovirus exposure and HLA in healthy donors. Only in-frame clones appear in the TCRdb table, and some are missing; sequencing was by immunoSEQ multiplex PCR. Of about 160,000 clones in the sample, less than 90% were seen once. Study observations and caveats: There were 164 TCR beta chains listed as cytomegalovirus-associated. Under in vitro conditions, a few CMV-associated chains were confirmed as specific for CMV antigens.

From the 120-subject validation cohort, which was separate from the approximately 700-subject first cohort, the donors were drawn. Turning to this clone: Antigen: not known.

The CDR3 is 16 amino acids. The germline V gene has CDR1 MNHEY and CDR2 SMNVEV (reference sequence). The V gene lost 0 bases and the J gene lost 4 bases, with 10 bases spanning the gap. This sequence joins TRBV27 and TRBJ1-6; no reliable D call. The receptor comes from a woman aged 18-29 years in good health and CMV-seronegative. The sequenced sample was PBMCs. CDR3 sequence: CASSLSLRAYNSPLHF. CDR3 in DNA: TGTGCCAGCAGTTTATCCCTGAGAGCTTATAATTCACCCCTCCACTTT.